The next 2 T cell receptor beta chains were all read from a single sample in a study of OX40 agonist ivuxolimab in advanced cancers. Repertoires were generated with immunoSEQ multiplex PCR, while TCRdb's copy carries only in-frame clones and drops some. The table has some 38,000 clones, roughly 92% seen once. Sequencing was performed on CD4+ or CD8+ T cells sorted from blood, taken in a trial of the OX40 agonist ivuxolimab. The receptors here all came from an adult with an advanced solid tumor such as melanoma, head and neck, liver or kidney cancer.

The chain combines TRBV7-9 with TRBJ2-1; D may be TRBD1 or TRBD2 (5 bases each). Deletions cut 3 bases from V and 3 bases from J, with 12 bases between. Germline V gives CDR1 SEHNR, CDR2 FQNEAQ (reference sequence). The CDR3 is 15 amino acids. This chain's CDR3 is CASSFLGESYNEQFF. CDR3 bases: TGTGCCAGCAGCTTTTTGGGGGAGAGCTACAATGAGCAGTTCTTC.

The chain joins TRBV29-1 to TRBJ2-3; a weak D match, TRBD2 (6 bases). There are 16 residues in the CDR3. The V gene's germline CDR1 is SQVTM and CDR2 ANQGSEA. With 0 bases removed from V and 3 bases from J, the gap between germline ends came to 16 bases. CDR3 in DNA: TGCAGCGTTGAAGATCGAGCGGCGGCGGGGACAGATACGCAGTATTTT. Its translation: CSVEDRAAAGTDTQYF.